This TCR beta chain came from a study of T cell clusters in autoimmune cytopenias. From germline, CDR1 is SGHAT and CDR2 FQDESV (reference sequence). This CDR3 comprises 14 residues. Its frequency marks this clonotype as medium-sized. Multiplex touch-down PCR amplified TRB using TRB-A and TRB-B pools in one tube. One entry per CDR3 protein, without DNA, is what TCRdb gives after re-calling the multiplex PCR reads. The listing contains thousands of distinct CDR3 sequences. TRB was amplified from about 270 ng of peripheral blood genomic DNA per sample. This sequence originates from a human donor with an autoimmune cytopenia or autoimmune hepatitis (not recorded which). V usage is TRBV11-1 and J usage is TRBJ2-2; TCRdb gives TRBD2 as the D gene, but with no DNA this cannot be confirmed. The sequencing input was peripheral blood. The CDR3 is CASRYRRGSGELFF.